Listed here are 6 T cell receptor beta chains from one sample, sequenced in a study of T cell responses to AZD1222 COVID-19 vaccine. Profiled with immunoSEQ multiplex PCR; TCRdb holds only in-frame clones, not every one. Found here are 80,000 to 100,000 clones, 88% of them singletons; the top ten hold roughly 6%. The material sequenced was peripheral blood, taken on day 0 of AZD1222 vaccination. All receptors derive from an adult in good health.

The chain links TRBV9 to TRBJ2-5, with a tentative D call TRBD1 (6 bases). This CDR3 is 15 amino acids long. Deletions cut 0 bases from V and 5 bases from J, with 14 bases between. Germline assignment: CDR1 SGDLS and CDR2 YYNGEE. The CDR3 region has the DNA TGTGCCAGCAGCGTAGGGCCGACAGGACGGGAGACCCAGTACTTC. It specifies CASSVGPTGRETQYF.

This chain joins TRBV6-4 and TRBJ2-1; D tentatively fits TRBD1 or TRBD2 (6 bases each). Germline loops: CDR1 MRHNA, CDR2 SNTAGT. The ends were cut back, 6 bases at V and 2 bases at J, with 8 bases in the middle. The CDR3 covers 13 residues. CDR3 in DNA: TGTGCCAGCAGAGGGGGGCCCTACAATGAGCAGTTCTTC. Residues: CASRGGPYNEQFF.

V and J are TRBV21-1 and TRBJ1-1. TRBV21-1 is a pseudogene. The CDR3 has 16 amino acids. The CDR3 sequence is CASSKVRTGIGTEAFF. CDR3 bases: TGTGCCAGCAGCAAAGTCCGGACGGGAATTGGCACTGAAGCTTTCTTT.

This sequence joins TRBV28 and TRBJ1-5; no clear D. The CDR3 contains 14 residues. V lost 1 base, J lost 2 bases, and 6 bases lay in between. The germline V gene has CDR1 MDHEN and CDR2 SYDVKM. CDR3 residues: CASSLFGGNQPQHF. The CDR3 DNA follows: TGTGCCAGCAGTTTATTCGGGGGCAATCAGCCCCAGCATTTT.

The genes are TRBV24-1 and TRBJ2-1; D gene uncertain. Trimming removed 1 base from V and 0 bases from J, with 15 bases in between. The CDR3 sequence is 18 residues long. Germline V lookup: CDR1 KGHDR, CDR2 SFDVKD. CDR3 region: CATSDFPPSRSSYNEQFF. CDR3 in DNA: TGTGCCACCAGTGATTTTCCCCCGAGCAGGAGCTCCTACAATGAGCAGTTCTTC.

This chain joins TRBV4-2 and TRBJ2-1, with 11 positions matching TRBD2. Germline loops: CDR1 LGHNA, CDR2 YNFKEQ. This CDR3 has 16 residues. The trim removed 0 bases at V and 9 bases at J, leaving 7 bases unmatched. The CDR3 loop reads CASSQEALAGVGEQFF. The CDR3 DNA is TGTGCCAGCAGCCAAGAGGCACTAGCGGGAGTAGGTGAGCAGTTCTTC.